These 12 T cell receptor beta chains originate from one sample sequenced in a study of blood T cells in healthy people across ages. Primed by a sample-barcoded 5' primer and a J-beta primer mix, a second PCR proceeded for about 7 to 11 cycles. TCRdb reprocessed the 5' RACE reads via MiXCR and lists one record per CDR3 protein. Among 600,000 or so distinct CDR3 sequences listed, approximately 30% were seen once. The sequencing input was blood. The receptors originated from a woman older than 75 in good health.

The genes are TRBV11-3 and TRBJ2-1, with TRBD2 matching over 7 bases. Losses at the gene ends were 5 bases for V and 3 bases for J; bases not matched to a gene: 7. The CDR3 totals 15 residues. From germline, CDR1 is SGHNT and CDR2 YENEEA. CDR3 in DNA: TGTGCCAGCAGCCGGATAGCGGGTAGCTACAATGAGCAGTTCTTC. It translates to CASSRIAGSYNEQFF.

This clonotype has just a few counts. This chain connects TRBV2 to TRBJ2-1; possible D gene TRBD1, 6 bases. Trimming took 6 bases from V and 0 from J, leaving 12 bases between them. There are 15 residues in the CDR3. The germline V gene encodes CDR1 SNHLY and CDR2 FYNNEI. CDR3 coding DNA: TGTGCCAGCAGAGGACAGACAGACTCCTACAATGAGCAGTTCTTC. The encoded protein is CASRGQTDSYNEQFF. The variable domain in full, with the rest retrieved from reference TRBV2 and TRBJ2-1, is EPEVTQTPSHQVTQMGQEVILRCVPISNHLYFYWYRQILGQKVEFLVSFYNNEISEKSEIFDDQFSVERPDGSNFTLKIRSTKLEDSAMYFCASRGQTDSYNEQFFGPGTRLTVL.

CDR3 sequence: CASSVSVAGTSEQFF. CDR3 in DNA: TGTGCCAGCAGCGTAAGTGTAGCGGGGACCAGTGAGCAGTTCTTC. The rearrangement joins TRBV9 to TRBJ2-1, with 8 bases that match TRBD2. The CDR3 runs 15 residues. J gave up 9 bases and V 1 base, and 9 bases lay outside the gene matches. CDR1 and CDR2 from the germline V gene are SGDLS and YYNGEE.

This chain connects TRBV7-3 to TRBJ1-3, with 10 bases lining up with TRBD1. This CDR3 has 15 amino acids. Germline V lookup: CDR1 SGHTA, CDR2 FQGTGA. J lost 2 bases, V lost 8 bases, and 6 bases had no gene match. The CDR3 nucleotides read TGTGCCAGCCAAAAGACAGGGGGCCCTGGAAACACCATATATTTT. Residues: CASQKTGGPGNTIYF.

The table lists this clonotype with many counts. The chain is built from TRBV27 and TRBJ1-5; the match to TRBD1 covers 9 bases. Germline lookup yields CDR1 MNHEY and CDR2 SMNVEV (reference sequence). CDR3 length: 13 amino acids. V shed 5 bases and J 9 bases; nucleotides not matched to a gene: 5. The CDR3 is CASSGGQGRPQHF. The CDR3 region has the DNA TGTGCCAGCAGTGGGGGACAGGGTCGGCCCCAGCATTTT.

With regard to this clonotype: This clone may be a read error of a much larger clone one base away. The rearrangement links TRBV5-1 to TRBJ2-7; D is perhaps TRBD1 (5 bases). V was clipped by 3 bases and J by 3 bases, with 16 bases between them. Germline CDR1 reads SGHRS; CDR2 reads YFSETQ. The CDR3 covers 15 residues. The CDR3 DNA follows: TGCGCCAGCAGCTACGACTTTAGGGGCGGCTACGAGCAGTACTTC. This translates into CASSYDFRGGYEQYF. The complete variable domain, with remaining parts taken from reference TRBV5-1 and TRBJ2-7, reads KAGVTQTPRYLIKTRGQQVTLSCSPISGHRSVSWYQQTPGQGLQFLFEYFSETQRNKGNFPGRFSGRQFSNSRSEMNVSTLELGDSALYLCASSYDFRGGYEQYFGPGTRLTVT.

This chain connects TRBV6-5 to TRBJ1-5, with a weak D call TRBD1 (5 bases). Germline V gives CDR1 MNHEY, CDR2 SVGAGI. The ends were cut back, 10 bases at V and 4 bases at J, with 20 bases in the middle. The CDR3 runs to 15 residues. This chain's CDR3 is CATQGRDGGNQPQHF. CDR3 nucleotides: TGTGCCACCCAGGGTCGGGACGGCGGAAATCAGCCCCAGCATTTT.

This clonotype has at least ten counts. The V gene is TRBV6-5, the J gene TRBJ1-2; the match to TRBD1 covers 7 bases. Germline V gives CDR1 MNHEY, CDR2 SVGAGI. J lost 2 bases, V lost 4 bases, and 13 bases had no gene match. The CDR3 extends over 17 amino acids. The CDR3 region is CASSSPGGLVGNYGYTF. In DNA, the CDR3 is TGTGCCAGCAGTTCCCCAGGGGGTTTGGTGGGAAACTATGGCTACACCTTC.

In its sample, this clonotype was seen many times. The chain employs TRBV7-9 and TRBJ2-7, with TRBD2 matching 12 bases. The J segment lost 6 bases and the V segment lost 6 bases, leaving 12 bases of the junction unmatched. The CDR3 length is 16 residues. Germline V lookup: CDR1 SEHNR, CDR2 FQNEAQ (reference sequence). The CDR3 region has the DNA TGTGCCAGCAGTTCTCCGGCTAGCGGGGGGGCCGCCGAGCAGTACTTC. Protein product: CASSSPASGGAAEQYF.

This clonotype showed up many times. The chain employs TRBV5-6 and TRBJ2-7; D gene unclear. The CDR3 is made up of 15 amino acids. From germline, CDR1 is SGHDT and CDR2 YYEEEE. Deletions cut 4 bases from V and 0 bases from J, with 14 bases between. CDR3 DNA: TGTGCCAGCAGCCCCTTGTCAAGCAGCTCCTACGAGCAGTACTTC. This codes for CASSPLSSSSYEQYF. Full variable domain (remainder filled in from reference TRBV5-6 and TRBJ2-7): DAGVTQSPTHLIKTRGQQVTLRCSPKSGHDTVSWYQQALGQGPQFIFQYYEEEERQRGNFPDRFSGHQFPNYSSELNVNALLLGDSALYLCASSPLSSSSYEQYFGPGTRLTVT.

This clonotype was detected ten times or more. This rearrangement joins TRBV7-8 to TRBJ2-7; 9 nucleotides align to TRBD1. J was trimmed by 5 bases and V by 0 bases; bases with no gene match: 5. CDR3 length equals 15 residues. Germline V CDR1 and CDR2: SGHVS, FQNEAQ. CDR3 amino acids: CASSLAVRTGDEQYF. The CDR3 nucleotides are TGTGCCAGCAGCTTAGCGGTCCGGACAGGGGACGAGCAGTACTTC.

Worth noting for this clonotype: A much larger clonotype is one base distant, so this may be a read error. V gene TRBV20-1 combines with J gene TRBJ1-2; possible D gene TRBD1, 6 bases. V shed 0 bases and J shed 4 bases, with 9 bases lying between them. Germline assignment: CDR1 DFQATT and CDR2 SNEGSKA (reference sequence). This CDR3 contains 13 residues. CDR3 nucleotide sequence: TGCAGTGCTAGAGATCAGGGGCCCTATGGCTACACCTTC. Protein sequence: CSARDQGPYGYTF.